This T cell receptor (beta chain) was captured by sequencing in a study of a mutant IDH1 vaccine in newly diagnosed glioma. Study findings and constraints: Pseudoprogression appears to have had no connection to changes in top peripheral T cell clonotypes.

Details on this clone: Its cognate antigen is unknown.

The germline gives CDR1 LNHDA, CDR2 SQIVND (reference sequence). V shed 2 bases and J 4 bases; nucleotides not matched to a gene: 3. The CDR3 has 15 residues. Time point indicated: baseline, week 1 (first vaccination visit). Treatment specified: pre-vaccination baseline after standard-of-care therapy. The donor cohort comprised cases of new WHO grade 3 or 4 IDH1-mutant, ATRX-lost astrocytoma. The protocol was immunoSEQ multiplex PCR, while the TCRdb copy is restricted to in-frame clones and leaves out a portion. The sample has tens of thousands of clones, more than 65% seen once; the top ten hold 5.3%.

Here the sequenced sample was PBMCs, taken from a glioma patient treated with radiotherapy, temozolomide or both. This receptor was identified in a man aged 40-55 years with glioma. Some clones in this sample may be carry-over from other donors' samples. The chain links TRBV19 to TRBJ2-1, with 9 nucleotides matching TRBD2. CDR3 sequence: CASSIQLAGYNEQFF. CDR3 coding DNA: TGTGCCAGTAGTATACAGCTAGCGGGGTACAATGAGCAGTTCTTC.